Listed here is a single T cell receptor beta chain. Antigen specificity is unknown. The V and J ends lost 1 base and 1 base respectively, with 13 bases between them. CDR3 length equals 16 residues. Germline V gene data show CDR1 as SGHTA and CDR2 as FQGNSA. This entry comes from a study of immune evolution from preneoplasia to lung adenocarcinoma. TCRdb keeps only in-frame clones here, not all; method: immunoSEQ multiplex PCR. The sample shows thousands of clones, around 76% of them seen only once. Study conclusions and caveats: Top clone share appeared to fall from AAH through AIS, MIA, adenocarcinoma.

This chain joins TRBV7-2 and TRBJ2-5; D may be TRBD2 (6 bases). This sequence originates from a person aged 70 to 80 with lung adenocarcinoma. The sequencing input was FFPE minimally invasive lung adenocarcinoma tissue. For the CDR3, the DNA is TGTGCCAGCAGCTTAGGTCGGGGAGCGGGCCAAGAGACCCAGTACTTC. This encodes CASSLGRGAGQETQYF.